This T cell receptor beta chain was found in a study of control samples from healthy donors and cancer patients. V gave up 6 bases and J gave up 2 bases; unmatched junction bases: 13. This CDR3 has 16 amino acids. Germline V gene lookup returns CDR1 LGHNA and CDR2 YSLEER. TCRdb's table, derived via immunoSEQ multiplex PCR, lists solely in-frame clones and lacks some. The table shows 90,000 or so clones, with about 87% occurring only once. This clone has a single count. What was sequenced was blood. V gene TRBV4-3 combines with J gene TRBJ2-7; 7 nucleotides line up with TRBD2. The source is a woman aged 70 to 79 in good health. The CDR3 protein is CASSKGGVAGTYEQYF. The CDR3, as DNA: TGCGCCAGCAGTAAAGGAGGAGTAGCGGGTACCTACGAGCAGTACTTC.